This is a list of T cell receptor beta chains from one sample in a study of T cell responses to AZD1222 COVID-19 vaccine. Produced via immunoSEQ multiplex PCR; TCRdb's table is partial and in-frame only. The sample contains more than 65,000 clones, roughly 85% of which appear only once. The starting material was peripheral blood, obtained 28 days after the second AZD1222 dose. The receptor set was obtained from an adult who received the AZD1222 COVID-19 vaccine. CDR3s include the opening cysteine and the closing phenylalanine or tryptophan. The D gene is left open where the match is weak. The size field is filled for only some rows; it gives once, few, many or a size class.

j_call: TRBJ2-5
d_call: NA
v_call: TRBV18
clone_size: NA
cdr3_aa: CASSPSGVQETQYF
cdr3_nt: TGTGCCAGCTCACCATCGGGGGTTCAAGAGACCCAGTACTTC

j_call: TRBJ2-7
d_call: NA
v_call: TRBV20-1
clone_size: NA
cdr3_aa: CSASDSPTYEQYF
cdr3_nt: TGCAGTGCTAGTGACAGCCCCACCTACGAGCAGTACTTC

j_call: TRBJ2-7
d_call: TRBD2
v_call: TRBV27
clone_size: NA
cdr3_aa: CASGAAGGRYEQYF
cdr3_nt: TGTGCCAGCGGAGCCGCGGGAGGGAGGTACGAGCAGTACTTC

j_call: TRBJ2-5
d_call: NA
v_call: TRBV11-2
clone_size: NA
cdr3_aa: CASAKWETQYF
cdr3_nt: TGTGCCAGCGCAAAATGGGAGACCCAGTACTTC

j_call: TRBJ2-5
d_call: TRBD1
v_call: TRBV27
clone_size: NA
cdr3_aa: CASRRSGGIGEETQYF
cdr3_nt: TGTGCCAGCAGGCGTTCAGGGGGAATCGGGGAAGAGACCCAGTACTTC

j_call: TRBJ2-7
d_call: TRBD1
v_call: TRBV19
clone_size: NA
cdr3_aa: CASKPGQGSYEQYF
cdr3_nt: TGTGCCAGTAAGCCGGGACAGGGTTCCTACGAGCAGTACTTC

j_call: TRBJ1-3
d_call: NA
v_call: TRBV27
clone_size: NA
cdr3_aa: CASSSMGDTDSGNTIYF
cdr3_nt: TGTGCCAGCAGTTCCATGGGGGACACGGACTCTGGAAACACCATATATTTT

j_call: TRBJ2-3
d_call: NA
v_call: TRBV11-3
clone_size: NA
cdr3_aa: CASSLNPRSGEDTQYF
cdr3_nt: TGTGCCAGCAGCTTAAACCCCAGGTCGGGGGAAGATACGCAGTATTTT

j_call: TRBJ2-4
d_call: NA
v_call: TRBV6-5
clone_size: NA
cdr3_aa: CASSYRRSGSKNIQYF
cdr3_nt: TGTGCCAGCAGTTACAGGCGGTCGGGGAGCAAAAACATTCAGTACTTC

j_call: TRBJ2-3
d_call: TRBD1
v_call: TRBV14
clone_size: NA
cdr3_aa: CASSRQGGDTQYF
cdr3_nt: TGTGCCAGCAGCCGACAGGGGGGAGATACGCAGTATTTT

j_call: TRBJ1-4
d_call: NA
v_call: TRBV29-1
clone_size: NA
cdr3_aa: CSVSGAGTNEKLFF
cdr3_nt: TGCAGCGTTTCAGGGGCCGGGACTAATGAAAAACTGTTTTTT

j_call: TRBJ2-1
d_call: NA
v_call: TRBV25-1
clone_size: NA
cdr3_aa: CASSGDSGYEQFF
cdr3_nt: TGTGCCAGCAGTGGGGATTCTGGGTATGAGCAGTTCTTC

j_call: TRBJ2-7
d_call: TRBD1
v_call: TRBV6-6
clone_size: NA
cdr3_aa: CASSSPGQGAREQYF
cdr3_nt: TGTGCCAGCAGTTCCCCGGGACAGGGGGCACGGGAGCAGTACTTC

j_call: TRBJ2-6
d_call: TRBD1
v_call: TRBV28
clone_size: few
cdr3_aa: CATRGRSGANVLTF
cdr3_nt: TGTGCCACCAGGGGGCGTTCTGGGGCCAACGTCCTGACTTTC

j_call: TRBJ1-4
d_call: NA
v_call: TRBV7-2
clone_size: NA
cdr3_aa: CASSLGVQRNEKLFF
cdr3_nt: TGTGCCAGCAGCTTAGGAGTACAGAGAAATGAAAAACTGTTTTTT

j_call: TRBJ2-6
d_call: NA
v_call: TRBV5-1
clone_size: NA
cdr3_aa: CASSLRPGPSSGANVLTF
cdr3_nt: TGCGCCAGCAGCTTAAGACCGGGACCGAGCTCTGGGGCCAACGTCCTGACTTTC

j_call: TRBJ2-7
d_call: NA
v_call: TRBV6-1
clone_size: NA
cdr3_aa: CASSETVGYEQYF
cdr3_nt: TGTGCCAGCAGTGAAACAGTCGGCTACGAGCAGTACTTC

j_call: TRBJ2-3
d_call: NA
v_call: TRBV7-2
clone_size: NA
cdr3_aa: CASGRDRFTDTQYF
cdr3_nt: TGTGCCAGCGGGAGGGACAGGTTCACAGATACGCAGTATTTT

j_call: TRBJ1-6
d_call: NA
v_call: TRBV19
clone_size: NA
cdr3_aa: CASSPEDPPTLHF
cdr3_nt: TGTGCCAGTAGCCCTGAGGACCCCCCGACCCTCCACTTT

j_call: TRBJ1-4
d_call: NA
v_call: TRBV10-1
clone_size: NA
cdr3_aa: CASSDSEGEKLFF
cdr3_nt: TGCGCCAGCTCGGACAGTGAAGGTGAAAAACTGTTTTTT

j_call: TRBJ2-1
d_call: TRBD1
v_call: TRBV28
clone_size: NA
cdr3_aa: CASSLWTGSYNEQFF
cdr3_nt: TGTGCCAGCAGTTTATGGACAGGGTCCTACAATGAGCAGTTCTTC

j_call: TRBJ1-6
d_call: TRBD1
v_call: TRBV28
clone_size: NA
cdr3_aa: CASSPQGVGNSPLHF
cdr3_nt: TGTGCCAGCAGTCCACAGGGGGTAGGGAATTCACCCCTCCACTTT

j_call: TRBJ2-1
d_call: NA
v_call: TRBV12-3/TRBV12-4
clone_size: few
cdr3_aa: CASKGDYYNEQFF
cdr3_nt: TGTGCCAGCAAGGGGGACTACTACAATGAGCAGTTCTTC